This is a list of T cell receptor beta chains from one sample in a study of cytomegalovirus exposure and HLA in healthy donors. Repertoires were generated with immunoSEQ multiplex PCR, while TCRdb's copy carries only in-frame clones and drops some. The sample lists about 250,000 clones; nearly 95% were seen once. The sequenced sample was PBMCs. The receptor set was obtained from a girl aged 2 to 9 in good health and CMV-seronegative. The CDR3 runs from the conserved cysteine through the conserved F or W. The D gene is left open where the match is weak. The size entry is marked missing in some rows and otherwise reads once, few, many or a size class.

size,J,V,D,DNA,CDR3
NA,TRBJ2-7,TRBV5-4,TRBD1,TGTGCCAGCAGCCTGGACAGGCGTCCCTACGAGCAGTACTTC,CASSLDRRPYEQYF
NA,TRBJ2-5,TRBV9,TRBD2,TGTGCCAGCAGCGTAGAGGGGACTAGCGGGGAGACCCAGTACTTC,CASSVEGTSGETQYF
NA,TRBJ2-3,TRBV6-5,NA,TGTGCCAGCAGTTACTCCCGGGCAGGGGATTGGTATACGCAGTATTTT,CASSYSRAGDWYTQYF
once,TRBJ2-7,TRBV13,NA,TGTGCCAGCAGCTTGGGAGGTTCCTACGAGCAGTACTTC,CASSLGGSYEQYF
NA,TRBJ2-5,TRBV6-5,NA,TGTGCCAGCAGTTACCCCCGGGAGAGAGAGACCCAGTACTTC,CASSYPRERETQYF
NA,TRBJ2-1,TRBV5-4,TRBD1,TGTGCCAGCAGCCGTATCGCCGGGACAGGGGTGAATGAGCAGTTCTTC,CASSRIAGTGVNEQFF
NA,TRBJ1-6,TRBV30,TRBD1,TGTGCCTGGAGTTCGGCAGGGGGAGCACCAAATAATTCACCCCTCCACTTT,CAWSSAGGAPNNSPLHF
NA,TRBJ1-1,TRBV25-1,TRBD1,TGTGCCAGCAGAAGACAGGGGAAGAACACTGAAGCTTTCTTT,CASRRQGKNTEAFF
NA,TRBJ2-1,TRBV27,TRBD2,TGTGCCAGTCTCAGGGATGGGACTAGCGGGACAGATGAGCAGTTCTTC,CASLRDGTSGTDEQFF
NA,TRBJ1-1,TRBV5-1,NA,TGCGCCAGCAGCCCGGGGGGGACTGAAGCTTTCTTT,CASSPGGTEAFF
NA,TRBJ2-1,TRBV15,TRBD1,TGTGCCACCAGCCGCCTGACCGGGACAGGGGCGTACAATGAGCAGTTCTTC,CATSRLTGTGAYNEQFF
NA,TRBJ2-5,TRBV15,NA,TGTGCCACCACGGAGGCGTGGGGCCAAGAGACCCAGTACTTC,CATTEAWGQETQYF
NA,TRBJ2-3,TRBV6-1,TRBD1,TGTGCCAGCAGTGAAGGGACAGGGGGCGCGACAGATACGCAGTATTTT,CASSEGTGGATDTQYF
NA,TRBJ2-1,TRBV6-1,TRBD2,TGTGCCAGCAGTGAATTACTAGCGGGAGGAGGAACCTACAATGAGCAGTTCTTC,CASSELLAGGGTYNEQFF
NA,TRBJ1-5,TRBV30,TRBD1,TGTGCCTGGGGGGACAGCCGGATACAGCCCCAGCATTTT,CAWGDSRIQPQHF
once,TRBJ2-3,TRBV6-1,NA,TGTGCCAGCCGGAGTTCCATCGTCGGCACAGATACGCAGTATTTT,CASRSSIVGTDTQYF
NA,TRBJ1-1,TRBV6-1,NA,TGTGCCAGCAGTGAAGAGTCAGGCTTCCCCACTGAAGCTTTCTTT,CASSEESGFPTEAFF
NA,TRBJ2-3,TRBV4-2,NA,TGTGCCAGCAGCCAAGCGGGAGAAAACACAGATACGCAGTATTTT,CASSQAGENTDTQYF
NA,TRBJ1-5,TRBV15,TRBD1,TGTGCCACCAGCAGAGACGGGACAGGGAATAGCAATCAGCCCCAGCATTTT,CATSRDGTGNSNQPQHF
few,TRBJ1-1,TRBV7-9,NA,TGTGCCAGCAGTTTACAGGGATACACTGAAGCTTTCTTT,CASSLQGYTEAFF
NA,TRBJ2-7,TRBV5-4,TRBD2,TGTGCCAGCAGCCTCAGTGGGGCTAGCGGTTCCTACGAGCAGTACTTC,CASSLSGASGSYEQYF
NA,TRBJ1-3,TRBV15,NA,TGTGCCACCAGTAGCGGGGTCACCATATATTTT,CATSSGVTIYF
NA,TRBJ1-2,TRBV27,TRBD1,TGTGCCAGCAGTTTATTGGCCCCCACGACAGGGGGCGGCTATGGCTACACCTTC,CASSLLAPTTGGGYGYTF
once,TRBJ2-7,TRBV5-4,NA,TGTGCCAGCAGCCAGAGCGTAACCCGCTCCTACGAGCAGTACTTC,CASSQSVTRSYEQYF
NA,TRBJ2-1,TRBV2,NA,TGTGCCAGCCGGGAGGAGCAGTTCTTC,CASREEQFF
once,TRBJ2-1,TRBV5-1,TRBD2,TGCGCCAGCAGCTTGGATCCTGCGGGAGGGCCGGCCCCACAGTTCTTC,CASSLDPAGGPAPQFF
NA,TRBJ2-1,TRBV6-5,NA,TGTGCCAGCAGTTACTGGGAGCAGGGGAAGAATGAGCAGTTCTTC,CASSYWEQGKNEQFF
NA,TRBJ2-3,TRBV7-3,NA,TGTGCCAGCAGCTCGGACAGTGCCACAGATACGCAGTATTTT,CASSSDSATDTQYF
NA,TRBJ2-1,TRBV5-1,TRBD2,TGCGCCAGCAGCTTGGCCGGACTAGCCTACAATGAGCAGTTCTTC,CASSLAGLAYNEQFF
NA,TRBJ2-5,TRBV15,TRBD2,TGTGCCACCAGCACGACACTAGCGGACCAAGAGACCCAGTACTTC,CATSTTLADQETQYF
NA,TRBJ2-1,TRBV9,TRBD2,TGTGCCAGCAGCGAACTAGCGGGGGGCTTCTACAATGAGCAGTTCTTC,CASSELAGGFYNEQFF
NA,TRBJ2-1,TRBV7-3,TRBD2,TGTGCCAGCAGCTTAGCGGGGGGGCCCTACAATGAGCAGTTCTTC,CASSLAGGPYNEQFF
NA,TRBJ2-7,TRBV7-2,TRBD2,TGTGCCAGCAGCTCATCTAGCGGGAGCTCCTACGAGCAGTACTTC,CASSSSSGSSYEQYF
NA,TRBJ2-3,TRBV5-6,NA,TGTGCCAGCAGCTCTTCGACTAGCACAGATACGCAGTATTTT,CASSSSTSTDTQYF
NA,TRBJ1-2,TRBV29-1,NA,TGCAGCGTTGAAGATAGGGGAACAGGGCCAAAAATAAACTATGGCTACACCTTC,CSVEDRGTGPKINYGYTF
NA,TRBJ2-1,TRBV9,TRBD2,TGTGCCAGCAGTATGGGCGGGGGGGCCGGCAATGAGCAGTTCTTC,CASSMGGGAGNEQFF
NA,TRBJ1-3,TRBV29-1,NA,TGCAGCGTAGTTGACACCAACTCTGGAAACACCATATATTTT,CSVVDTNSGNTIYF
NA,TRBJ2-4,TRBV29-1,NA,TGCAGCGTTGATCCCCAGGGAAAAAACATTCAGTACTTC,CSVDPQGKNIQYF
NA,TRBJ2-7,TRBV7-2,NA,TGTGCCAGCAGCGTCACTAGATTCCGCTACGAGCAGTACTTC,CASSVTRFRYEQYF